These 27 T cell receptor beta chains were all obtained from the same sample, sequenced in a study of CD8 T cells in Susac syndrome. RNA in amounts of roughly 0.5 to 1 ug was reverse transcribed with random hexamers. A single record per CDR3 protein comes from TCRdb applying MiXCR to the immunoSEQ multiplex PCR reads. Of 180,000 or so distinct CDR3 sequences in the sample, approximately 96% were seen once. Sequenced sample: CD4+ T cells from PBMCs. These receptor sequences come from a human donor with multiple sclerosis.

The chain uses TRBV6-6 and TRBJ1-2; 7 bases fit TRBD1. Germline assignment: CDR1 MNHNY and CDR2 SVGAGI (reference sequence). Germline trimming cut 6 bases from V and 2 bases from J; bases unmatched to any gene: 6. The CDR3 is 14 amino acids. The CDR3: CASRDRTSNYGYTF. In nucleotides, the CDR3 is TGTGCCAGCAGGGACAGGACCTCCAACTATGGCTACACCTTC.

The chain couples TRBV6-2 or TRBV6-3 to TRBJ1-6, with D hard to call. Germline CDR1 is MNHEY and CDR2 is SVGEGT. The V end was cut by 6 bases, the J end by 8 bases, with 14 bases between. CDR3 length equals 14 residues. CDR3 bases: TGTGCCAGCAGCGATGGCCCTCAATATTCACCCCTCCACTTT. It specifies CASSDGPQYSPLHF.

The chain carries TRBV20-1 and TRBJ1-6; no reliable D call. Trimming removed 6 bases at V and 6 bases at J, with 21 bases between. Germline loops: CDR1 DFQATT, CDR2 SNEGSKA (reference sequence). The CDR3 has 16 residues. The CDR3 bases are TGCAGTGCCTCCCGCGCGCTCGGGAGGGCTAATTCACCCCTCCACTTT. It yields the protein CSASRALGRANSPLHF.

This rearrangement joins TRBV3-1 to TRBJ2-1, with 8 bases identical to TRBD2. The CDR3 spans 13 residues. Looked up from germline, CDR1 is LGHDT and CDR2 is YNNKEL (reference sequence). V shed 1 base and J 12 bases; nucleotides not matched to a gene: 5. For the CDR3, the DNA is TGTGCCAGCAGCCAAGTAAGCGGGGGACGGCAGTTCTTC. This codes for CASSQVSGGRQFF.

The chain employs TRBV20-1 and TRBJ1-2, with 7 bases fitting TRBD1. This CDR3 has 12 residues. The germline V gene encodes CDR1 DFQATT and CDR2 SNEGSKA (reference sequence). V lost 6 bases and J lost 3; bases outside the gene matches: 4. In DNA form, the CDR3 reads TGCAGTGCAACTGGACAGGACTATGGCTACACCTTC. Its translation is CSATGQDYGYTF.

The rearrangement uses TRBV6-5 and TRBJ2-2; D unclear. Trimming took off 2 bases at V and 7 bases at J, with 5 bases between the two ends. From germline, CDR1 is MNHEY and CDR2 SVGAGI. The CDR3 sequence is 12 residues long. The CDR3 sequence is CASSYVGGELFF. CDR3 nucleotides: TGTGCCAGCAGTTACGTCGGCGGGGAGCTGTTTTTT.

The chain employs TRBV30 and TRBJ1-1; the D is unclear. Germline assignment: CDR1 GTSNPN and CDR2 SVGIG (reference sequence). Trimming shortened V by 1 base and J by 7 bases, and 16 bases separated the two germline ends. The CDR3 has 14 amino acids. Written as DNA, the CDR3 is TGTGCCTGGAGTGGTTTGGTGGCTTCGGGTGAAGCTTTCTTT. It is translated as CAWSGLVASGEAFF.

This clonotype was recorded a few times. This chain joins TRBV5-6 and TRBJ2-5; no firm D call. CDR3 length equals 13 residues. Looked up from germline, CDR1 is SGHDT and CDR2 is YYEEEE. V lost 0 bases, J lost 1 base, and 4 bases lay in between. The CDR3 DNA sequence: TGTGCCAGCAGCTTGGTCAGCCAAGAGACCCAGTACTTC. This codes for CASSLVSQETQYF.

This sequence joins TRBV29-1 and TRBJ1-1, with D uncertain. Trimming took off 8 bases at V and 1 base at J, with 11 bases between the two ends. The CDR3 has 12 residues. Germline CDR1 is SQVTM and CDR2 is ANQGSEA. The CDR3 here is CSSHLSNTEAFF. The CDR3 DNA follows: TGCAGCTCCCATCTCTCGAACACTGAAGCTTTCTTT.

This rearrangement joins TRBV19 to TRBJ2-7, with D possibly TRBD1 on 6 matching bases. Trimming cost V 6 bases and J 9 bases, with 12 bases left between them. Per germline, CDR1 LNHDA and CDR2 SQIVND (reference sequence). The CDR3 loop spans 11 amino acids. The CDR3 here is CASSTGNGQYF. The CDR3 DNA is TGTGCCAGTAGCACAGGGAATGGGCAGTACTTC.

This chain uses TRBV2 with TRBJ2-7; unclear D gene. V was clipped by 5 bases and J by 7 bases, with 9 bases between them. CDR1 SNHLY and CDR2 FYNNEI come from the germline V gene. This CDR3 contains 11 residues. Here the CDR3 reads CASSYTREQYF. The CDR3 bases are TGTGCCAGCAGTTACACACGAGAGCAGTACTTC.

Here the CDR3 DNA reads TGCAGCGTCCCCGGGCGACTCCTCACAGATACGCAGTATTTT. This sequence encodes CSVPGRLLTDTQYF. The V call is TRBV29-1, the J call TRBJ2-3; D uncertain. Germline V gene lookup returns CDR1 SQVTM and CDR2 ANQGSEA. Trimming took 6 bases from V and 2 from J, leaving 15 bases between them. The CDR3 loop spans 14 amino acids.

This clonotype was seen just once. The chain employs TRBV30 and TRBJ1-2, with D unresolved. The CDR3 covers 12 residues. In germline, CDR1 is GTSNPN, CDR2 SVGIG (reference sequence). V was clipped by 0 bases and J by 8 bases, with 10 bases between them. In DNA form, the CDR3 reads TGTGCCTGGAGTGTAGGGAGTCGGGGCTACACCTTC. Protein product: CAWSVGSRGYTF.

The chain uses TRBV10-3 and TRBJ2-7; D tentatively reads TRBD1 or TRBD2 (5 bases each). Germline V gene lookup returns CDR1 ENHRY and CDR2 SYGVKD. The CDR3 runs 14 residues. Trimming shortened V by 6 bases and J by 5 bases, and 17 bases separated the two germline ends. CDR3: CAISGVGGVDEQYF. The CDR3 coding sequence is TGTGCCATCAGCGGAGTTGGGGGAGTCGACGAGCAGTACTTC.

The chain links TRBV29-1 to TRBJ2-7, with 10 bases matching TRBD1. CDR3 length: 14 amino acids. V gave up 2 bases and J gave up 6 bases; unmatched junction bases: 7. CDR1 is SQVTM, CDR2 ANQGSEA, per germline. The CDR3 loop is CSVEIGQGGREQYF. The CDR3 bases are TGCAGCGTTGAAATAGGACAGGGGGGACGCGAGCAGTACTTC.

V is TRBV18 and J is TRBJ1-3, with D unresolved. V was trimmed by 3 bases and J by 0 bases, leaving 6 bases between them. Germline CDR1 is KGHSH and CDR2 is LQKENI. The CDR3 is 14 residues long. CDR3 nucleotide sequence: TGTGCCAGCTCACCCGCTAACTCTGGAAACACCATATATTTT. This sequence encodes CASSPANSGNTIYF.

The V and J genes are TRBV27 and TRBJ2-5; 7 nucleotides line up with TRBD2. Germline lookup yields CDR1 MNHEY and CDR2 SMNVEV (reference sequence). CDR3 length: 13 amino acids. The trim removed 9 bases at V and 4 bases at J, leaving 8 bases unmatched. CDR3 region: CASGDYLRETQYF. In nucleotides, the CDR3 is TGTGCCAGTGGGGACTATCTCAGAGAGACCCAGTACTTC.

The chain combines TRBV7-2 with TRBJ2-4; 7 nucleotides match TRBD1. Germline trimming cut 5 bases from V and 0 bases from J; bases unmatched to any gene: 10. The CDR3 sequence is 17 residues long. Germline V gene lookup returns CDR1 SGHTA and CDR2 FQGNSA. The CDR3 sequence: CASSPTGTALAKNIQYF. The CDR3 DNA reads as TGTGCCAGCAGCCCTACGGGGACAGCGCTAGCCAAAAACATTCAGTACTTC.

The chain has TRBV7-9 and TRBJ2-5; 8 bases match TRBD2. Germline V lookup: CDR1 SEHNR, CDR2 FQNEAQ (reference sequence). Germline trimming cut 1 base from V and 2 bases from J; bases unmatched to any gene: 3. The CDR3 contains 15 residues. In DNA form, the CDR3 reads TGTGCCAGCAGCTTAGTACCGGGAGGGCAAGAGACCCAGTACTTC. Its protein product is CASSLVPGGQETQYF.

This clonotype was detected a few times. This rearrangement joins TRBV13 to TRBJ2-5, with D hard to call. The CDR3 covers 11 residues. Germline values: CDR1 PRHDT, CDR2 FYEKMQ (reference sequence). V lost 5 bases and J lost 4, with 5 bases in between. CDR3 amino acids: CASSHAETQYF. The CDR3 DNA follows: TGTGCCAGCAGCCATGCAGAGACCCAGTACTTC.

As concerns this clonotype: The junction shows a germline mismatch at one end, possibly a read error. The CDR3 reads CASRQGTQETLYF. The CDR3 DNA is TGTGCCAGCAGGCAGGGGACCCAAGAGACCCTGTACTTC. The chain has TRBV28 and TRBJ2-5, with D possibly TRBD1 on 6 matching bases. CDR1 is MDHEN and CDR2 is SYDVKM in the germline V gene. The CDR3 length is 13 residues.

The chain combines TRBV15 with TRBJ1-1; D is uncertain. CDR3 length equals 14 residues. Trimming pared 0 bases from V and 1 base from J, leaving 6 bases between. CDR1 is LNHNV, CDR2 YYDKDF, per germline (reference sequence). CDR3 protein: CATSRDLANTEAFF. As DNA, the CDR3 is TGTGCCACCAGCAGAGATCTGGCGAACACTGAAGCTTTCTTT. Complete variable domain (other parts from reference TRBV15 and TRBJ1-1): DAMVIQNPRYQVTQFGKPVTLSCSQTLNHNVMYWYQQKSSQAPKLLFHYYDKDFNNEADTPDNFQSRRPNTSFCFLDIRSPGLGDTAMYLCATSRDLANTEAFFGQGTRLTVV.

The chain carries TRBV9 and TRBJ2-1; TRBD1 is a possible D gene (6 bases). V was pared by 1 base and J by 6 bases, with 14 bases between. The germline V gene encodes CDR1 SGDLS and CDR2 YYNGEE. This CDR3 has 15 residues. Here the CDR3 DNA reads TGTGCCAGCAGCGTATTCCAGGGGCGGTCCAATGAGCAGTTCTTC. Translation gives CASSVFQGRSNEQFF. Filled out from reference TRBV9 and TRBJ2-1, the complete variable domain reads DSGVTQTPKHLITATGQRVTLRCSPRSGDLSVYWYQQSLDQGLQFLIQYYNGEERAKGNILERFSAQQFPDLHSELNLSSLELGDSALYFCASSVFQGRSNEQFFGPGTRLTVL.

J is TRBJ1-4 and V is TRBV14; D remains ambiguous. This CDR3 spans 13 amino acids. V was shortened by 2 bases and J by 7 bases, with 8 bases between the two germline ends. The germline gives CDR1 SGHDN, CDR2 FVKESK. Here the CDR3 DNA reads TGTGCCAGCAGCCAATACCTTACTGAAAAACTGTTTTTT. Protein sequence: CASSQYLTEKLFF.

This chain uses TRBV6-1 with TRBJ1-5; 7 nucleotides agree with TRBD1. Trimming at V came to 5 bases and at J to 4 bases, leaving 8 bases not matched to a gene. Germline CDR1 and CDR2: MNHNS and SASEGT. There are 15 residues in the CDR3. The CDR3 loop is CASSRMTGSNQPQHF. CDR3 DNA sequence: TGTGCCAGCAGTCGTATGACAGGGTCGAATCAGCCCCAGCATTTT.

The V gene is TRBV5-6, the J gene TRBJ1-2; D possibly corresponds to TRBD1 (5 bases). The CDR3 spans 14 residues. Germline V gene data show CDR1 as SGHDT and CDR2 as YYEEEE. Deletions cut 4 bases from V and 8 bases from J, with 18 bases between. The CDR3 loop is CASSPTAQRGGYTF. For the CDR3, the DNA is TGTGCCAGCAGCCCCACGGCGCAGAGGGGCGGCTACACCTTC.

The rearrangement uses TRBV6-2 or TRBV6-3 and TRBJ1-1; D call uncertain. The V gene lost 5 bases and the J gene lost 3 bases, with 13 bases spanning the gap. This CDR3 has 14 residues. Germline V CDR1 and CDR2: MNHEY, SVGEGT. In DNA, the CDR3 is TGTGCCAGCAGTAAGCTCCTCGACCACACTGAAGCTTTCTTT. Translated: CASSKLLDHTEAFF.